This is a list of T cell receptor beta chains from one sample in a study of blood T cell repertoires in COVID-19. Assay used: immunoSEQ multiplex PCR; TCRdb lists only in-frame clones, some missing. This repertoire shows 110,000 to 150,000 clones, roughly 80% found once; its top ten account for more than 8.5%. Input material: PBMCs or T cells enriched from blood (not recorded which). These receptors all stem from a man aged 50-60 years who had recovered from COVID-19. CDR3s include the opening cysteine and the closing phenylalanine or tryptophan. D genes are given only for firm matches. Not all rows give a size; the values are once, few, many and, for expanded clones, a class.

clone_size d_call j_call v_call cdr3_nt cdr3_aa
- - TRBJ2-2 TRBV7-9 TGTGCCAGCAGCTTGGACAGCACCGGGGAGCTGTTTTTT CASSLDSTGELFF
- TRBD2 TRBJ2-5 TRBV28 TGTGCCAGCAGTTTTGCTAGCGGGGGGTACATAGAAGAGACCCAGTACTTC CASSFASGGYIEETQYF
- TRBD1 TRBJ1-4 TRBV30 TGTGCCTGGAGTCCGACAGGGTCGACTGAAAAACTGTTTTTT CAWSPTGSTEKLFF
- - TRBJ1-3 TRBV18 TGTGCCAGCTCACGCGGACAGTCTGTGGCTGGAAACACCATATATTTT CASSRGQSVAGNTIYF
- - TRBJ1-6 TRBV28 TGTGCCAGCAGTTTTGGGCTCACAAATTCACCCCTCCACTTT CASSFGLTNSPLHF
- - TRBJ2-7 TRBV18 TGTGCCAGCTCACCCGGGTCGACTTACGAGCAGTACTTC CASSPGSTYEQYF
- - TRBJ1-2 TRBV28 TGTGCCAGCAGCTCCCCGGGGGGAGGGTGGGTCTATGGCTACACCTTC CASSSPGGGWVYGYTF
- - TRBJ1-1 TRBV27 TGTGCCAGCAGCACCGGGGTTTCTAAAGCTTTCTTT CASSTGVSKAFF
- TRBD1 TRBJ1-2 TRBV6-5 TGTGCCAGCAGCGACAGGGTTGGTGGCTACACCTTC CASSDRVGGYTF
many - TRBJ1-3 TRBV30 TGTGCCTGGAGGACAGACTCTGGAAACACCATATATTTT CAWRTDSGNTIYF
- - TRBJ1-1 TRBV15 TGTGCCACCAGCAGTAGGGGGACTGAAGCTTTCTTT CATSSRGTEAFF
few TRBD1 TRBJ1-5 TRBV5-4 TGTGCCACTTCAGAAGGACAGGGGGCTTATAGCAATCAGCCCCAGCATTTT CATSEGQGAYSNQPQHF
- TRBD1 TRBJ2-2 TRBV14 TGTGCCAGCAGCGAATGGACAGGGGACACCGGGGAGCTGTTTTTT CASSEWTGDTGELFF
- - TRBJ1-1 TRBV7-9 TGTGCCAGCAGCTCAACAGGGAGGAACACTGAAGCTTTCTTT CASSSTGRNTEAFF
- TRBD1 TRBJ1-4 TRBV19 TGTGCCAGTACCGTGGACAGGGGGAATGAAAAACTGTTTTTT CASTVDRGNEKLFF
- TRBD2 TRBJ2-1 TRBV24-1 TGTGCCACCAGTGATCTAGCGGGGGGATACAATGAGCAGTTCTTC CATSDLAGGYNEQFF
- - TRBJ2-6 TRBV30 TGTGCCGGGGACGGGAGCTCTGGGGCCAACGTCCTGACTTTC CAGDGSSGANVLTF
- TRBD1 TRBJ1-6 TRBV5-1 TGCGCCAGCAGCTCCAGGACAGGACAGACCTATAATTCACCCCTCCACTTT CASSSRTGQTYNSPLHF
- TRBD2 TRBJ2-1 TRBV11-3 TGTGCCAGCAGCCAGCGGGGGTACAATGAGCAGTTCTTC CASSQRGYNEQFF
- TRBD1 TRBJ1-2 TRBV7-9 TGTGCCAGCCTAGCGACAGGGGGCGACTATGGCTACACCTTC CASLATGGDYGYTF
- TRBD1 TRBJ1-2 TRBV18 TGTGCCAGCTCACCGACAGGGGAAAGTTATGGCTACACCTTC CASSPTGESYGYTF
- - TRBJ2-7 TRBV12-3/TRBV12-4 TGTGCCAGCAGCAACAGGGCCTACGAGCAGTACTTC CASSNRAYEQYF
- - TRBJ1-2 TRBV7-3 TGTGCCAGCAGCCAAGGGAGGGGTCGCGGCTACACCTTC CASSQGRGRGYTF
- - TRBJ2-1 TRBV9 TGTGCCAGCAGCGTCTCAGGGTCTACCTACAATGAGCAGTTCTTC CASSVSGSTYNEQFF
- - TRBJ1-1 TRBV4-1 TGCGCCAGCAGCCAAGAATCAGGGGCGCACACTGAAGCTTTCTTT CASSQESGAHTEAFF
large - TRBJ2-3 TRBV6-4 TGTGCCAGCAGTCCGGGATTAGACACAGATACGCAGTATTTT CASSPGLDTDTQYF
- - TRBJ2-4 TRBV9 TGTGCCAGCAGCAGCGGACGCCTAGCCAAAAACATTCAGTACTTC CASSSGRLAKNIQYF
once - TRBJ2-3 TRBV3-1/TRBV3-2 TGTGCCAGCAGCCAAGATAGTTGGCTAGCAGCTAGCACAGATACGCAGTATTTT CASSQDSWLAASTDTQYF
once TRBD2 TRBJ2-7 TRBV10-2 TGCGCCAGCTATAGCGGGGGGCCCACCAGCGAGCAGTACTTC CASYSGGPTSEQYF
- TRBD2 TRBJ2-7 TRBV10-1 TGCGCCAGGGAGGAACAAAGGGGGCTAGCGGGGCCATACTACGAGCAGTACTTC CAREEQRGLAGPYYEQYF
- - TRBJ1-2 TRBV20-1 TGCAGTGCTAGTGGAGGAGGGGCTGGAGCTCTTGGCTACACCTTC CSASGGGAGALGYTF